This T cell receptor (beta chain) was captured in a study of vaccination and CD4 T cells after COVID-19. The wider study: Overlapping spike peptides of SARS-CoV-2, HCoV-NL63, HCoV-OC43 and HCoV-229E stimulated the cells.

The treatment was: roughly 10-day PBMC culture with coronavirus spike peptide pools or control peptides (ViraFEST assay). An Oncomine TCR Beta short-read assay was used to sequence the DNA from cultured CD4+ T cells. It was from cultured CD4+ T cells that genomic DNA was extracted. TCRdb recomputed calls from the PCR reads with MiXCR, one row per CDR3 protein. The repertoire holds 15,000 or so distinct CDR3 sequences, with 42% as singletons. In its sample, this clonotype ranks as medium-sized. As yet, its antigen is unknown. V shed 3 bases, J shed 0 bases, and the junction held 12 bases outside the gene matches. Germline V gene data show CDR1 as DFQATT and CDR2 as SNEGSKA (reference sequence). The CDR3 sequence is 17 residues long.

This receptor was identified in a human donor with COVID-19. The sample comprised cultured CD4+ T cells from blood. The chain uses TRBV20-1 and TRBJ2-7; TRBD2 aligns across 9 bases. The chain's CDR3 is CSASWLAGFVSSYEQYF. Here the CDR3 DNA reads TGCAGTGCTAGTTGGCTAGCGGGGTTTGTGAGCTCCTACGAGCAGTACTTC.